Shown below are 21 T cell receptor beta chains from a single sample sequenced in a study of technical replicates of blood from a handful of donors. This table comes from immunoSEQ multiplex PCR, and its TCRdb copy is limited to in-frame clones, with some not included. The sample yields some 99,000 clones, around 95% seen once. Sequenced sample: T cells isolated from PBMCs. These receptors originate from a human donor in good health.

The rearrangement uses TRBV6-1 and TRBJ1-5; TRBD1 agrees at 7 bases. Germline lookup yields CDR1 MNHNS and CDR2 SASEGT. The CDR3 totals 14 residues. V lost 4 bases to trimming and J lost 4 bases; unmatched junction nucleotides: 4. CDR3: CASSGTGRNQPQHF. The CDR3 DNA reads TGTGCCAGCAGTGGGACAGGACGAAATCAGCCCCAGCATTTT.

The CDR3 sequence is CATSRTQPQHF. CDR3 bases: TGTGCCACCAGCAGAACACAGCCCCAGCATTTT. The V and J genes are TRBV15 and TRBJ1-5; D is uncertain. CDR1 and CDR2 (germline): LNHNV, YYDKDF (reference sequence). V was clipped by 2 bases and J by 7 bases, with 3 bases between them. This CDR3 spans 11 amino acids.

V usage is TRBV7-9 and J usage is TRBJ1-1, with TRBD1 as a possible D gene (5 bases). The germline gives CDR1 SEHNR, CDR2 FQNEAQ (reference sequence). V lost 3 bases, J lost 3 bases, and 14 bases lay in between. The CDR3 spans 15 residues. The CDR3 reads CASSFGGARDTEAFF. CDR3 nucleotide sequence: TGTGCCAGCAGCTTCGGAGGGGCTCGCGACACTGAAGCTTTCTTT.

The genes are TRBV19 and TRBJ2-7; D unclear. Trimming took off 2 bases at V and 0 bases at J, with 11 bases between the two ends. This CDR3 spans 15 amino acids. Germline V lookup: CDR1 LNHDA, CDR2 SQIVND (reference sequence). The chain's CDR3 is CASSIFYESSYEQYF. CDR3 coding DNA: TGTGCCAGTAGTATATTTTATGAGAGCTCCTACGAGCAGTACTTC.

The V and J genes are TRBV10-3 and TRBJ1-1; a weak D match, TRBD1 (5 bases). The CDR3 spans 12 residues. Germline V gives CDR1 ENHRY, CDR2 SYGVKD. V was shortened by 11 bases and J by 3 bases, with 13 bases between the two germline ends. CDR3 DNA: TGTGCCGCCAGCCCCAGGGACACTGAAGCTTTCTTT. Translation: CAASPRDTEAFF.

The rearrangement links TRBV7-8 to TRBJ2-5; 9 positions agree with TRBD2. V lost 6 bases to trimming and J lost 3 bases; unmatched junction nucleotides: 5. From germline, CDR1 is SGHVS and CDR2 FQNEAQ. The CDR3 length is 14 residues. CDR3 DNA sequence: TGTGCCAGCAGGAGGGGACTAGCTGAAGAGACCCAGTACTTC. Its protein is CASRRGLAEETQYF.

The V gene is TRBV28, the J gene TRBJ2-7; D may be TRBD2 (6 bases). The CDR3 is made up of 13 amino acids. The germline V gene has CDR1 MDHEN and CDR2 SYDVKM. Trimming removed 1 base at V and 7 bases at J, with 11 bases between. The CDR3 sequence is CASSLYTGGEQYF. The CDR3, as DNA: TGTGCCAGCAGTTTATACACCGGAGGGGAGCAGTACTTC.

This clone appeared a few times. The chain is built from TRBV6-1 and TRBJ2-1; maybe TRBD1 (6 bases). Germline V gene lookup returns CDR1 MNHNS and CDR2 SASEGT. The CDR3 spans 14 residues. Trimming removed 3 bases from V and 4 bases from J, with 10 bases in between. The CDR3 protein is CASSDLDRYNEQFF. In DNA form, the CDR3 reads TGTGCCAGCAGTGACTTGGACAGATACAATGAGCAGTTCTTC.

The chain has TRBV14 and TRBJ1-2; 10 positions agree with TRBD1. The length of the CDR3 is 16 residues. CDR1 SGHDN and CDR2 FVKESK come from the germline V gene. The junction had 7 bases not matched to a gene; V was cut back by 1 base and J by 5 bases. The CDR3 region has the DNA TGTGCCAGCAGCCAAGGGACAGGGGGGCGGACGTATGGCTACACCTTC. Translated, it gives CASSQGTGGRTYGYTF.

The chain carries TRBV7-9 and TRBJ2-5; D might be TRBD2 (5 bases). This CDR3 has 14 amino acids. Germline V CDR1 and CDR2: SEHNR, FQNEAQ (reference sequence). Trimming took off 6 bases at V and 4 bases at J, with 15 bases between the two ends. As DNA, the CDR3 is TGTGCCAGCAGTTATTTAACGGGAACAGAGACCCAGTACTTC. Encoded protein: CASSYLTGTETQYF.

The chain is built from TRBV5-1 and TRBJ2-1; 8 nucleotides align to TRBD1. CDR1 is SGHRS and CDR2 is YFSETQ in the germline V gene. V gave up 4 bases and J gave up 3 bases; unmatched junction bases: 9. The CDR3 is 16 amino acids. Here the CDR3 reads CASSKTQGAVYNEQFF. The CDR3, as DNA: TGCGCCAGCAGCAAGACCCAGGGGGCGGTCTACAATGAGCAGTTCTTC.

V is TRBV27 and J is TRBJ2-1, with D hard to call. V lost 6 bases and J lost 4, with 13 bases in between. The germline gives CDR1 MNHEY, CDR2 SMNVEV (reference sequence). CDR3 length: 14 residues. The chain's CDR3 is CASSRSNSYNEQFF. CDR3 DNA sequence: TGTGCCAGCAGCCGATCAAACAGTTACAATGAGCAGTTCTTC.

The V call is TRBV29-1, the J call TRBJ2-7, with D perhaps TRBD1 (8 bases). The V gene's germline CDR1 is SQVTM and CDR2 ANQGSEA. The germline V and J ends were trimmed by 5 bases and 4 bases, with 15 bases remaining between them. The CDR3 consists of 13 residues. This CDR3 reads CSVLQGGEYEQYF. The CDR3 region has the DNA TGCAGCGTTCTACAGGGGGGGGAGTACGAGCAGTACTTC.

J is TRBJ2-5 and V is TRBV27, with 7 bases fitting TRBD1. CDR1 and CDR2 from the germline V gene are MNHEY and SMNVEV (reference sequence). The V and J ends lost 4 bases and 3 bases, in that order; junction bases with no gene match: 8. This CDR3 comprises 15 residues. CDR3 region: CASSSLQGSEETQYF. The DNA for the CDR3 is TGTGCCAGCAGTTCTCTACAGGGGTCTGAAGAGACCCAGTACTTC.

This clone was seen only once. For the CDR3, the DNA is TGTGCCAGCAGCGTAGGTAGAGCGGGCCCATCCGGACAGGGATATTCAGCAACTAATGAAAAACTGTTTTTT. As protein: CASSVGRAGPSGQGYSATNEKLFF. The chain links TRBV9 to TRBJ1-4; TRBD1 aligns across 8 bases. The CDR3 is made up of 24 amino acids. From germline, CDR1 is SGDLS and CDR2 YYNGEE. Trimming at V came to 0 bases and at J to 0 bases, leaving 25 bases not matched to a gene.

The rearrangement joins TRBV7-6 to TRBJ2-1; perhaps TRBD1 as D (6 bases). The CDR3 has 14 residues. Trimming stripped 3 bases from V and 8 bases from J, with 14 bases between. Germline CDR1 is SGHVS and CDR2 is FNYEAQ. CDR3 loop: CASSFRWGQDEQFF. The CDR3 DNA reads TGTGCCAGCAGCTTCAGATGGGGGCAGGATGAGCAGTTCTTC.

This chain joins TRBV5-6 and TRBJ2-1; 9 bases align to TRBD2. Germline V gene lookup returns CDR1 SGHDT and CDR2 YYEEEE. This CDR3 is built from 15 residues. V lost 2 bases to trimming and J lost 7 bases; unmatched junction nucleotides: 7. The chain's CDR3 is CASSLGAGGGNEQFF. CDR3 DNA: TGTGCCAGCAGCTTAGGCGCGGGAGGGGGTAATGAGCAGTTCTTC.

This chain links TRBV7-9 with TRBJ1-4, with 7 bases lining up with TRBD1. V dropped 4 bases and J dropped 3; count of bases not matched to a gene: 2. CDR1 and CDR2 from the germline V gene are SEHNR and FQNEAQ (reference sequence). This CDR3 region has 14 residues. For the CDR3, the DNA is TGTGCCAGCAGCTCACAGGGGTCTAATGAAAAACTGTTTTTT. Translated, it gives CASSSQGSNEKLFF.

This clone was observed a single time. The CDR3 DNA sequence: TGTGCCATCAGTGAGTTAGTCCAGGGGATGGTCTCTGGCTACACCTTC. It yields the protein CAISELVQGMVSGYTF. The rearrangement uses TRBV10-3 and TRBJ1-2, with a tentative D call TRBD1 (6 bases). V was shortened by 1 base and J by 7 bases, with 19 bases between the two germline ends. Germline CDR1 ENHRY, CDR2 SYGVKD. The CDR3 is 16 amino acids.

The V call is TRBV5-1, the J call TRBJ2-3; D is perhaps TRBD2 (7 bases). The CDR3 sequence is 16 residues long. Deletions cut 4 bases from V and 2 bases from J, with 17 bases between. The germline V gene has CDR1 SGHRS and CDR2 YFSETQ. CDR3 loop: CASSQGGGKVTDTQYF. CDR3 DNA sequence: TGCGCCAGCAGCCAAGGGGGGGGGAAAGTCACAGATACGCAGTATTTT.

In DNA form, the CDR3 reads TGTGCCAGCAGCGTCCTAGGGGACACTGAAGCTTTCTTT. It codes for CASSVLGDTEAFF. The genes are TRBV9 and TRBJ1-1, with D tentatively TRBD1 (5 bases). The CDR3 extends over 13 amino acids. The germline CDR1 and CDR2 sequences are SGDLS and YYNGEE. The V and J ends lost 2 bases and 3 bases respectively, with 8 bases between them.